This T cell receptor (beta chain) is from a study of cytomegalovirus exposure and HLA in healthy donors. The CDR3 contains 18 residues. V was trimmed by 1 base and J by 4 bases, leaving 25 bases between them. Germline V gene data show CDR1 as GTSNPN and CDR2 as SVGIG (reference sequence). PCR amplification relied on 60 Vbeta primers (plus 13 Jbeta primers). Assay used: immunoSEQ multiplex PCR; TCRdb lists only in-frame clones, some missing. The sample lists approximately 110,000 clones, around three quarters occurring once. This clone was detected once. The TCR was taken from a middle-aged woman in good health and CMV-seronegative. Sequenced material: PBMCs. The chain has TRBV30 and TRBJ1-2; maybe TRBD1 (5 bases). Written as DNA, the CDR3 is TGTGCCTGGAGTGGGCTGGCAGGGCAAGGATTAACCGGCTATGGCTACACCTTC. It translates to CAWSGLAGQGLTGYGYTF.